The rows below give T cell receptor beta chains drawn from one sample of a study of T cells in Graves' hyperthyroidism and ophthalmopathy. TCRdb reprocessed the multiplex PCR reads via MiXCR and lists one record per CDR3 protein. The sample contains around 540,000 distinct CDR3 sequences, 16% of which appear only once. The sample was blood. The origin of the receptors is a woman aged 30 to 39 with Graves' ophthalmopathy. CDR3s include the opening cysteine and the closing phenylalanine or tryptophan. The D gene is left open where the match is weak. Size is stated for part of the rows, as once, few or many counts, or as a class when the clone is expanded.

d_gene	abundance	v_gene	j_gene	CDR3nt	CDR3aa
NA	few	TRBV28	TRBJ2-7	TGTGCCAGCAGTCAGGGTGGCAGGTCGCCGTACGAGCAGTACTTC	CASSQGGRSPYEQYF
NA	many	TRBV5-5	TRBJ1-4	TGTGCCAGCAGCAGCACAGCTGCAACTAATGAAAAACTGTTTTTT	CASSSTAATNEKLFF
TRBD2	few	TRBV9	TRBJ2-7	TGTGCCAGCAGCCCGATGGGACTAGCTTCCGAGCAGTACTTC	CASSPMGLASEQYF
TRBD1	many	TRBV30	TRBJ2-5	TGTGCCTGGAACAGGGGGCCGACTCAAGAGACCCAGTACTTC	CAWNRGPTQETQYF
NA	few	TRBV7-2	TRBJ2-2	TGTGCCAGCAGCTCCTACTCCGGGGAGCTGTTTTTT	CASSSYSGELFF
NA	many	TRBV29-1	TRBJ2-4	TGCAGCGTTGATGGAGTAGTCGGGGATGGCAAAAACATTCAGTACTTC	CSVDGVVGDGKNIQYF
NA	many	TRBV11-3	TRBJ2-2	TGTGCCAGCAGACGGAACACCGGGGAGCTGTTTTTT	CASRRNTGELFF
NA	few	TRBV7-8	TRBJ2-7	TGTGCCAGCAGCTTAGCATTTTTCGCGGGACAGACCTACGAGCAGTACTTC	CASSLAFFAGQTYEQYF
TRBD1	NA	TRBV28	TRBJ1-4	TGTGCCAGCAGTCTACGGACAGGGTGGGATGAAAAACTGTTTTTT	CASSLRTGWDEKLFF
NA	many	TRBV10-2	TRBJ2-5	TGCGCCAGCGGGACGGGAGAGACCCAGTACTTC	CASGTGETQYF
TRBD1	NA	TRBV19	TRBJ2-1	TGTGCCAGTAGTTCTTGGACAGGGACGGGAGAGCAGTTCTTC	CASSSWTGTGEQFF
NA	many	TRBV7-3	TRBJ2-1	TGTGCCAGCAGCTATTGGAAGAGCTCCTACAATGAGCAGTTCTTC	CASSYWKSSYNEQFF
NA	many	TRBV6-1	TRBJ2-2	TGTGCCAGCAGGCCCTCGGCAGGGGCCGGGGAGCTGTTTTTT	CASRPSAGAGELFF
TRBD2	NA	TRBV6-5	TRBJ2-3	TGTGCCAGCAGTTACCCCATTAGCGGGAGAACAGATACGCAGTATTTT	CASSYPISGRTDTQYF
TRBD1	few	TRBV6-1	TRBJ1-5	TGTGCCAGCAGACTAGACAGGGGCGGCAATCAGCCCCAGCATTTT	CASRLDRGGNQPQHF
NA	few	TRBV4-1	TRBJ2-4	TGCGCCAGCAGCCAACCGAGGGCCAAAAACATTCAGTACTTC	CASSQPRAKNIQYF
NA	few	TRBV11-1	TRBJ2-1	TGTGCCATCACCCCCGGGACCGACTACAATGAGCAGTTCTTC	CAITPGTDYNEQFF
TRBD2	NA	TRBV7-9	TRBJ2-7	TGTGCCAGCAGCTCTTTAGCGGGGGGGTTCTCCTACGAGCAGTACTTC	CASSSLAGGFSYEQYF
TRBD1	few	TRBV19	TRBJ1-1	TGTGCCAGTAGGGGACAGGGTGTCACTGAAGCTTTCTTT	CASRGQGVTEAFF
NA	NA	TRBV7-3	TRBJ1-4	TGTGCCAGCAGCTCCCGAGGGGTTGCGGAAAAACTGTTTTTT	CASSSRGVAEKLFF
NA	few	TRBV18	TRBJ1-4	TGTGCCAGCTCCCCTAGGACGGCCCAAACTAATGAAAAACTGTTTTTT	CASSPRTAQTNEKLFF
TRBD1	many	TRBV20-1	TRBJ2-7	TGCAGTGCTCCCGGGACAGGGGGCTACGAGCAGTACTTC	CSAPGTGGYEQYF
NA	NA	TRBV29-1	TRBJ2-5	TGCAGCGTTGACGGAGGAGAGACCCAGTACTTC	CSVDGGETQYF
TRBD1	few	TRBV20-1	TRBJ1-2	TGCAGTGCTAGAGCCCCTGCCGGTCAGGGGGCCGGCTACACCTTC	CSARAPAGQGAGYTF
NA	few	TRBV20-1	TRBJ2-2	TGCAGTGCTAGTGTCCCAGAGGGCACCGGGGAGCTGTTTTTT	CSASVPEGTGELFF
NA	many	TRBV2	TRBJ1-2	TGTGCCAGCCAACGGGGTCCCAACTATGGCTACACCTTC	CASQRGPNYGYTF
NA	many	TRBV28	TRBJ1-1	TGTGCCAGCGAGGGGGGGGCGAACACTGAAGCTTTCTTT	CASEGGANTEAFF
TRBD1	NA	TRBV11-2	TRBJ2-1	TGTGCCAGCAGTGTCAATAGCGGGACAGGGGGTGAGCAGTTCTTC	CASSVNSGTGGEQFF
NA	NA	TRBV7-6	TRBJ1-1	TGTGCCAGCAGCTCCCAGAAGAACACTGAAGCTTTCTTT	CASSSQKNTEAFF
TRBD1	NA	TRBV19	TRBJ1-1	TGTGCCAGCCTGGACAGGGGGCGTACTGAAGCTTTCTTT	CASLDRGRTEAFF
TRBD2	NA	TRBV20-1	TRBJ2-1	TGCAGTGCTAGAGATCGCGGGGGTTGGTACAATGAGCAGTTCTTC	CSARDRGGWYNEQFF
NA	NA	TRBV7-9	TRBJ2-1	TGTACCAGCAGCACCGGGACGGCTTCCTACAATGAGCAGTTCTTC	CTSSTGTASYNEQFF
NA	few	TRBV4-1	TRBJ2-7	TGCGCCAGCAGCCAAGTCTTGTTGCCAGGGTCCTACGAGCAGTACTTC	CASSQVLLPGSYEQYF
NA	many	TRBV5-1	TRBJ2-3	TGCGCCAGCAGCTCAATAGGTACGCAGTATTTT	CASSSIGTQYF
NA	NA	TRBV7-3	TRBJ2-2	TGTGCCAGCAGCCCTGGGACACCCGACACCGGGGAGCTGTTTTTT	CASSPGTPDTGELFF
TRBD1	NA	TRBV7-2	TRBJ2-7	TGTGCCAGCAGGAGGGCGACAGGGACCTACGAGCAGTACTTC	CASRRATGTYEQYF
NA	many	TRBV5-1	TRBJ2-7	TGTGCCAGCAGCTTGGGGGACACTTCCTACGAGCAGTACTTC	CASSLGDTSYEQYF
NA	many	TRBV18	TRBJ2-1	TGTGCCAGCTCACCACGGTATGGCAATGAGCAGTTCTTC	CASSPRYGNEQFF
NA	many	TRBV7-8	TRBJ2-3	TGTGCCAGCAGCTTAGGGGGTGGGAGGACAGATACGCAGTATTTT	CASSLGGGRTDTQYF
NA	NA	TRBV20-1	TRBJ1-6	TGCAGTGCTAGAGGCCGGGCCCCCGGTAATTCACCCCTCCACTTT	CSARGRAPGNSPLHF
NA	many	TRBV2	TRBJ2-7	TGTGCCAGCAGTGTGTATGGACAGAGGTACGAGCAGTACTTC	CASSVYGQRYEQYF
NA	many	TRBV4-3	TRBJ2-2	TGCGCCAGCAGCCAAGATCTGGGGACCGGGGAGCTGTTTTTT	CASSQDLGTGELFF
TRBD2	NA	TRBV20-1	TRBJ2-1	TGCAGTGCCAGAGGGGTTAGCGGGAGGTTCTCCTCCTACAATGAGCAGCTCTTC	CSARGVSGRFSSYNEQLF
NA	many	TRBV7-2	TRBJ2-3	TGTGCCAGCAGCTCCGGCCTGGAAGGCGGCACAGATACGCAGTATTTT	CASSSGLEGGTDTQYF
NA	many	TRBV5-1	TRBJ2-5	TGTGCCAGCAGTTTGATGGGGCAAGAGACCCAGTACTTC	CASSLMGQETQYF
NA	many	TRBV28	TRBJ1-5	TGTGCCAGCAGTTTAAGGGCGGACCGTAGCAATCAGCCCCAGCATTTT	CASSLRADRSNQPQHF
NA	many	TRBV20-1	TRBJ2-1	TGCAGTGCTAGAGGGGAGAGCTCCTACAATGAGCAGTTCTTC	CSARGESSYNEQFF
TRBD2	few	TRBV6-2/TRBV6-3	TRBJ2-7	TGTGCCAGCAGTTACGGAGGGTCGACTAGCGGGAGTAGTCACGAGCAGTACTTC	CASSYGGSTSGSSHEQYF
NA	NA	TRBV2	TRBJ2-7	TGTGCCAGCAGTGAGGGGGATAACACCTACGAGCAGTACTTC	CASSEGDNTYEQYF
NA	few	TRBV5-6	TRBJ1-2	TGTGCCAGCAGCTTGCCTCAAGAGGGGGGCACCTTC	CASSLPQEGGTF
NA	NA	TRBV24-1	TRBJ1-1	TGTGCCACCAGTGATTTGAGGGGGGTTACTGAAGCTTTCTTT	CATSDLRGVTEAFF